The clone carrying this T cell receptor (beta chain) was detected only a few times. The sample originates from a study of blood T cell repertoires in COVID-19. Across the study: Both acute and convalescent COVID-19 samples were obtained from the United States, Italy and Spain. Sample material is recorded as cDNA or gDNA derived from T cells, B-cell-depleted T cells, or PBMCs.

V gave up 2 bases and J gave up 4 bases; unmatched junction bases: 14. The CDR3 sequence is 17 residues long. Germline V gene data show CDR1 as SGHRS and CDR2 as YFSETQ. As originally analysed: Counts of nucleated cells, estimated from reference gene primer amplification, were obtained. Generated by immunoSEQ multiplex PCR, the TCRdb table keeps only in-frame clones and is missing some. The D gene and trimming were derived from the DNA, and the V and J assignments and clone size from that table. The sample has hundreds of thousands of clones, more than 70% seen once. The rearrangement uses TRBV5-1 and TRBJ1-2; 7 bases line up with TRBD1. Sample: peripheral blood. The sequence was obtained from a woman between 45 and 65 years old with COVID-19, enrolled during active disease. CDR3 bases: TGCGCCAGCAGCTTCAGTCCCTCCGTAAGGGACAGCTATGGCTACACCTTC. Translation gives CASSFSPSVRDSYGYTF. Full variable domain (remainder filled in from reference TRBV5-1 and TRBJ1-2): KAGVTQTPRYLIKTRGQQVTLSCSPISGHRSVSWYQQTPGQGLQFLFEYFSETQRNKGNFPGRFSGRQFSNSRSEMNVSTLELGDSALYLCASSFSPSVRDSYGYTFGSGTRLTVV.